These 10 T cell receptor beta chains were all obtained from the same sample, sequenced in a study of cytomegalovirus exposure and HLA in healthy donors. The study ran its PCR with 60 Vbeta and 13 Jbeta primers. Only in-frame clones appear in the TCRdb table, and some are missing; sequencing was by immunoSEQ multiplex PCR. The table lists around 110,000 clones, around two thirds of them singletons, with roughly 9% in the top ten. The sequenced sample was PBMCs. The receptors derive from a woman in her 40s in good health and CMV-seropositive.

This sequence joins TRBV4-2 and TRBJ2-3, with 8 bases that match TRBD1. V trimming: 1 base; J trimming: 2 bases; junction bases outside the gene matches: 5. This CDR3 contains 16 residues. Germline loops: CDR1 LGHNA, CDR2 YNFKEQ. The CDR3 is CASSQVWGQDTDTQYF. As DNA, the CDR3 is TGTGCCAGCAGCCAAGTTTGGGGACAGGACACAGATACGCAGTATTTT.

This chain connects TRBV5-1 to TRBJ2-7; D is unresolved. The length of the CDR3 is 14 residues. Germline values: CDR1 SGHRS, CDR2 YFSETQ. The V end lost 2 bases, the J end lost 3 bases, and 12 bases lay between the germline ends. The CDR3 reads CASSFLASSYEQYF. The CDR3 region has the DNA TGCGCCAGCAGCTTCCTGGCTAGTAGCTACGAGCAGTACTTC.

This sequence joins TRBV28 and TRBJ2-1; 8 bases map to TRBD1. Losses at the gene ends were 6 bases for V and 11 bases for J; bases not matched to a gene: 12. The CDR3 is 14 residues long. Germline assignment: CDR1 MDHEN and CDR2 SYDVKM. This chain's CDR3 is CASSLTGDLTKQFF. DNA of the CDR3: TGTGCCAGCAGCTTGACAGGGGACCTTACAAAGCAGTTCTTC.

The rearrangement links TRBV5-6 to TRBJ2-3, with D possibly TRBD2 on 6 matching bases. Trimming removed 8 bases at V and 3 bases at J, with 13 bases between. CDR1 and CDR2 from the germline V gene are SGHDT and YYEEEE. The CDR3 totals 13 residues. The CDR3 DNA reads TGTGCCAGTTTAGCGGACGGTACAGATACGCAGTATTTT. Translating gives CASLADGTDTQYF.

The table lists this clone with a few counts. V is TRBV7-3 and J is TRBJ2-3; D gene ambiguous. The CDR3 loop spans 13 amino acids. V lost 2 bases and J lost 3, with 6 bases in between. The V gene's germline CDR1 is SGHTA and CDR2 FQGTGA. The CDR3 protein is CASSLVTTDTQYF. The CDR3 DNA follows: TGTGCCAGCAGCTTAGTGACTACAGATACGCAGTATTTT.

This clone was recorded once. This chain links TRBV18 with TRBJ1-2; D remains ambiguous. Trimming shortened V by 1 base and J by 1 base, and 7 bases separated the two germline ends. Germline CDR1 and CDR2: KGHSH and LQKENI. The CDR3 has 14 residues. CDR3 nucleotides: TGTGCCAGCTCACCACTTCAGGATAACTATGGCTACACCTTC. The encoded protein is CASSPLQDNYGYTF.

The rearrangement uses TRBV4-3 and TRBJ2-1; TRBD2 agrees at 9 bases. The germline V gene has CDR1 LGHNA and CDR2 YSLEER. CDR3 length: 14 residues. Trimming cost V 4 bases and J 9 bases; bases outside gene matches: 7. This CDR3 is CASSPGLAISEQFF. For the CDR3, the DNA is TGCGCCAGCAGCCCAGGACTAGCGATTAGTGAGCAGTTCTTC.

This clone was detected only a few times. The chain uses TRBV5-4 and TRBJ2-1; 7 bases agree with TRBD2. The CDR3 extends over 15 amino acids. The junction had 6 bases not matched to a gene; V was cut back by 2 bases and J by 4 bases. Germline V gene sequence: CDR1 SGHNT, CDR2 YYREEE (reference sequence). The CDR3 DNA follows: TGTGCCAGCAGCTTACGACTAGCAGCATACAATGAGCAGTTCTTC. It translates to CASSLRLAAYNEQFF. Combining the CDR3 with reference TRBV5-4 and TRBJ2-1 gives the whole variable domain ETGVTQSPTHLIKTRGQQVTLRCSSQSGHNTVSWYQQALGQGPQFIFQYYREEENGRGNFPPRFSGLQFPNYSSELNVNALELDDSALYLCASSLRLAAYNEQFFGPGTRLTVL.

This clone was observed a handful of times. This chain links TRBV9 with TRBJ2-5; TRBD2 aligns across 12 bases. The CDR3 contains 16 residues. Trimming cost V 3 bases and J 5 bases; bases outside gene matches: 8. Germline V gives CDR1 SGDLS, CDR2 YYNGEE. CDR3 coding DNA: TGTGCCAGCAGCGCCCCGATCGGGACTAGCGGGGAGACCCAGTACTTC. Amino acid sequence: CASSAPIGTSGETQYF.

This clone has more than one count but fewer than ten. The chain joins TRBV4-2 to TRBJ2-4, with 10 positions matching TRBD2. Germline V gives CDR1 LGHNA, CDR2 YNFKEQ. The CDR3 is made up of 15 amino acids. The junction had 7 bases not matched to a gene; V was cut back by 4 bases and J by 7 bases. In DNA form, the CDR3 reads TGTGCCAGCAGCCCCCTAGCGGGAGAAGGCAACATTCAGTACTTC. As protein: CASSPLAGEGNIQYF.